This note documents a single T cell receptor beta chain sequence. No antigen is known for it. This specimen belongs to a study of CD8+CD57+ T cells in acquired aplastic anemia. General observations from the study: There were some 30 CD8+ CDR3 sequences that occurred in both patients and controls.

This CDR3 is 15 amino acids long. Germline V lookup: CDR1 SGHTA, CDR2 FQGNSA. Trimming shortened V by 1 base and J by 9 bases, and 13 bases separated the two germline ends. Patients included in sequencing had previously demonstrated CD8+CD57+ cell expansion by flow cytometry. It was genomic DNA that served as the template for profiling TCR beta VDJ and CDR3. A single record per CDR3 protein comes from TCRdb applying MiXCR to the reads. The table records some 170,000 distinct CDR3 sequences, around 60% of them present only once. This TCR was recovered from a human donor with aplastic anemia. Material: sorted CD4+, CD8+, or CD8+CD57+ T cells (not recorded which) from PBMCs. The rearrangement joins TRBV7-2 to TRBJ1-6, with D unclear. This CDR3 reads CASSLGGVGISPLHF. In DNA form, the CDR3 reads TGTGCCAGCAGCTTAGGAGGTGTGGGAATTTCACCCCTCCACTTT.